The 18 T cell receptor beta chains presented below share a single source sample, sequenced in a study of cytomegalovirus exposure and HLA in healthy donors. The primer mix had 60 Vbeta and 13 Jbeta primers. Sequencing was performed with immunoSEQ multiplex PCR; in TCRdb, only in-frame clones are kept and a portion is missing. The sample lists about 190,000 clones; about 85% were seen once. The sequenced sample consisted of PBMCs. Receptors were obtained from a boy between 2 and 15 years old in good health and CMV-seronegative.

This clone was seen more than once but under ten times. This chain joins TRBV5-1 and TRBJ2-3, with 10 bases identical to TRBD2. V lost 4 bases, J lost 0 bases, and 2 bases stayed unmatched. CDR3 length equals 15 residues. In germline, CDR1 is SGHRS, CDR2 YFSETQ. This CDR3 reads CASSTTSGSTDTQYF. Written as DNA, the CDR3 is TGCGCCAGCAGCACGACTAGCGGGAGCACAGATACGCAGTATTTT. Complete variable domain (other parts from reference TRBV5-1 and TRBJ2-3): KAGVTQTPRYLIKTRGQQVTLSCSPISGHRSVSWYQQTPGQGLQFLFEYFSETQRNKGNFPGRFSGRQFSNSRSEMNVSTLELGDSALYLCASSTTSGSTDTQYFGPGTRLTVL.

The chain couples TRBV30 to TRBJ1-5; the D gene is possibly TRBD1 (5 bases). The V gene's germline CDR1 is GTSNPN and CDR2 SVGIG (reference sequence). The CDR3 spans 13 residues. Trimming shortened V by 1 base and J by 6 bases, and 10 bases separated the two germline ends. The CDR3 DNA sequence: TGTGCCTGGAGTGACCAGGGTGGTCAGCCCCAGCATTTT. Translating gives CAWSDQGGQPQHF. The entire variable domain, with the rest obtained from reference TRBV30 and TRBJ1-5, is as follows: SQTIHQWPATLVQPVGSPLSLECTVEGTSNPNLYWYRQAAGRGLQLLFYSVGIGQISSEVPQNLSASRPQDRQFILSSKKLLLSDSGFYLCAWSDQGGQPQHFGDGTRLSIL.

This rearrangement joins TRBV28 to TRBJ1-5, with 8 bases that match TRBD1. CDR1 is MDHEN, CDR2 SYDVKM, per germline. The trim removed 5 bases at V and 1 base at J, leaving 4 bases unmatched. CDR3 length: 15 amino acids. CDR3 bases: TGTGCCAGCAGTCACAGGGGGAGCAGCAATCAGCCCCAGCATTTT. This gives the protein CASSHRGSSNQPQHF.

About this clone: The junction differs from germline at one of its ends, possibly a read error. The CDR3 spells CSSSLSGTDYEQYF. CDR3 nucleotide sequence: TGTTCCAGCAGCTTATCGGGGACAGACTACGAGCAGTACTTC. The gene calls are TRBV7-9 and TRBJ2-7, with 7 nucleotides matching TRBD1. Germline V gene lookup returns CDR1 SEHNR and CDR2 FQNEAQ (reference sequence). The CDR3 has 14 amino acids.

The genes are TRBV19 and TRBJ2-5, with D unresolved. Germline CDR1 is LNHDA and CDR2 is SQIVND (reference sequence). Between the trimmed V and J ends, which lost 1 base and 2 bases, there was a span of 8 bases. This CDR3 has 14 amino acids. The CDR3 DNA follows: TGTGCCAGTAGTATAGGAGGAGTGCAAGAGACCCAGTACTTC. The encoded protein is CASSIGGVQETQYF.

CDR3 nucleotide sequence: TGTGCCAGCAGTCCGCGGGGGCGGGAGGGCCATGAGCAGTTCTTC. Amino acids: CASSPRGREGHEQFF. This chain connects TRBV27 to TRBJ2-1; 9 nucleotides line up with TRBD2. This CDR3 region has 15 residues. Trimming cost V 5 bases and J 8 bases; bases outside gene matches: 10. Germline V gives CDR1 MNHEY, CDR2 SMNVEV (reference sequence).

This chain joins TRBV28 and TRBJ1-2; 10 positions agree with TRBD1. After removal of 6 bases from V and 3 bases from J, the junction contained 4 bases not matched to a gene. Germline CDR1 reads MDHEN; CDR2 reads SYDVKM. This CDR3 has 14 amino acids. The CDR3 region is CASRTGQGYYGYTF. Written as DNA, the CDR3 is TGTGCCAGCAGAACGGGACAGGGGTACTATGGCTACACCTTC.

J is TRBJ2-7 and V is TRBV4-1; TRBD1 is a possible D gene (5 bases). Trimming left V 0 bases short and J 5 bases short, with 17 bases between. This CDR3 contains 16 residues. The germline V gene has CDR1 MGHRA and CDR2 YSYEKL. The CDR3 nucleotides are TGCGCCAGCAGCCAAGATAGGGCAGGGATGAAGAACGAGCAGTACTTC. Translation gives CASSQDRAGMKNEQYF.

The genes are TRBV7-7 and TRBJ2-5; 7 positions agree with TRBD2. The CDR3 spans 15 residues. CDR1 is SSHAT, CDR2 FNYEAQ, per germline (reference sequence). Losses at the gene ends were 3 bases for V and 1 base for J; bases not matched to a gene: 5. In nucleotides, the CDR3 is TGTGCCAGCAGCTTTGGACTAGGCCTCCAAGAGACCCAGTACTTC. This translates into CASSFGLGLQETQYF.

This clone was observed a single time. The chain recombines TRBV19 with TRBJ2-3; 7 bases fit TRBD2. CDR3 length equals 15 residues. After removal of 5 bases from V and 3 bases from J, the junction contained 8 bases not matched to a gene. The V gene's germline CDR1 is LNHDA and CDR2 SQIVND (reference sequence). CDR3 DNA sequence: TGTGCCAGTAGTGCTCCCTGGGGACTAACAGATACGCAGTATTTT. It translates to CASSAPWGLTDTQYF.

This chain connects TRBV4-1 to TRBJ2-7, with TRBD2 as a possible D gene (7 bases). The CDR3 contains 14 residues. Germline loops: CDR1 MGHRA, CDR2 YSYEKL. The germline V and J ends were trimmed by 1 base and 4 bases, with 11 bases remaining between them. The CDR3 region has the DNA TGCGCCAGCAGCCAAGTAGGGGGAGGGTACGAGCAGTACTTC. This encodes CASSQVGGGYEQYF.

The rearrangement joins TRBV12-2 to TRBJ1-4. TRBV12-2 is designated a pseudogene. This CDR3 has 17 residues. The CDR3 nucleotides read TGTGCAAGTCGCTTAGTATATCCGGGAAGGGAAAATGAAAAACTGTTTTTT. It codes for CASRLVYPGRENEKLFF.

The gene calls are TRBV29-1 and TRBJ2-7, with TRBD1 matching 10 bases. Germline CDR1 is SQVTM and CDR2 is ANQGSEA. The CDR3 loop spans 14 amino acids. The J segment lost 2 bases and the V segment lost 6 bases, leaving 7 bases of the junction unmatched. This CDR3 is CSVARTGGTYEQYF. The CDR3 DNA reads TGCAGCGTAGCGAGGACAGGGGGAACCTACGAGCAGTACTTC.

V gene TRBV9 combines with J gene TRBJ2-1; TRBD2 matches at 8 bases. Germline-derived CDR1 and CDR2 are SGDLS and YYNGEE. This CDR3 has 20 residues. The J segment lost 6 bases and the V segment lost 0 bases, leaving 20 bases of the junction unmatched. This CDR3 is CASSVEGLSGPSGLFNEQFF. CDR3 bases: TGTGCCAGCAGCGTAGAGGGCCTGAGTGGCCCTAGCGGGCTATTCAATGAGCAGTTCTTC.

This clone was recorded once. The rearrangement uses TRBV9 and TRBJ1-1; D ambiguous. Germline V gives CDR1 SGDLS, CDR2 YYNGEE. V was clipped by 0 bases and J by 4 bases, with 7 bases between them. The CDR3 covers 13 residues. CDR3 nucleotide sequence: TGTGCCAGCAGCGTAGGAGGGCCCACTGAAGCTTTCTTT. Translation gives CASSVGGPTEAFF.

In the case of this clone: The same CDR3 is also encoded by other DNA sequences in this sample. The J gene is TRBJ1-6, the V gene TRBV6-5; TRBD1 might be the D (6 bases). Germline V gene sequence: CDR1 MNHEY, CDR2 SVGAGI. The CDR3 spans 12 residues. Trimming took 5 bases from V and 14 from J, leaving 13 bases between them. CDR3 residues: CASSQGPGALHF. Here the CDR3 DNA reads TGTGCCAGCAGTCAGGGTCCAGGGGCCCTCCACTTT.

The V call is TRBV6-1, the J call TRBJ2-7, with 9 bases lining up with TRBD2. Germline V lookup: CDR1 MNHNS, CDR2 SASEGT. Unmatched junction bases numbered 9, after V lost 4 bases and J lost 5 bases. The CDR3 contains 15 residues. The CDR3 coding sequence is TGTGCCAGCAGTGTGTGGCGGGAGGGGGAAAACGAGCAGTACTTC. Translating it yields CASSVWREGENEQYF.

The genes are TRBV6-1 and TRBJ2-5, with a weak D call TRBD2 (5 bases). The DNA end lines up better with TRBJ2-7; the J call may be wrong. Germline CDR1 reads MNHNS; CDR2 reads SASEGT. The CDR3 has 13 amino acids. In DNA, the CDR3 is TGTGCCAGCAGTAGAGGGCAAGCTCACGAGCAGTACTTC. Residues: CASSRGQAHEQYF.